These 17 T cell receptor beta chains came from one sample sequenced in a study of Ad26.COV2.S vaccination and SARS-CoV-2 variants. Documented treatment: some 20 received Ad26.COV2.S at low or high dose, single or two shots; about 5 received placebo; per-sample allocation not given. Collection of samples fell on day 63 after the first vaccine or placebo injection. The data were produced by immunoSEQ multiplex PCR, yet TCRdb's version contains in-frame clones alone and is incomplete. The sample shows 300,000 to 350,000 clones, 80% to 90% of them seen only once. The input for sequencing was peripheral blood, taken in a trial of Ad26.COV2.S vaccine versus placebo. The receptors shown here come from a person aged 18-65 years who received the Ad26.COV2.S COVID-19 vaccine or a placebo.

CDR3 DNA: TGTGCCAGTAGTATATTCACAGGGGGTACCTACGAGCAGTACTTC. As protein: CASSIFTGGTYEQYF. This chain links TRBV19 with TRBJ2-7, with 8 bases matching TRBD1. Germline values: CDR1 LNHDA, CDR2 SQIVND (reference sequence). With 2 bases clipped from V and 2 bases from J, the junction kept 5 bases outside the gene matches. The CDR3 totals 15 residues.

The chain joins TRBV18 to TRBJ2-1; 7 nucleotides agree with TRBD1. Germline lookup yields CDR1 KGHSH and CDR2 LQKENI. V shed 2 bases and J 6 bases; nucleotides not matched to a gene: 10. CDR3 length equals 16 residues. DNA for the CDR3: TGTGCCAGCTCACCATCCTACGGGACAGAGGCCAATGAGCAGTTCTTC. This sequence encodes CASSPSYGTEANEQFF.

This chain links TRBV12-3 or TRBV12-4 with TRBJ2-7; D is ambiguous. The V end lost 3 bases, the J end lost 2 bases, and 8 bases lay between the germline ends. This CDR3 has 13 amino acids. CDR3 DNA sequence: TGTGCCAGCAGTTTGGCAGTGGCCTACGAGCAGTACTTC. Translated, it gives CASSLAVAYEQYF.

This clone was observed once. This chain connects TRBV3-1 (or the pseudogene TRBV3-2) to TRBJ2-3; maybe TRBD2 (7 bases). Germline V gives CDR1 LGHDT, CDR2 YNNKEL (reference sequence). Trimming took 1 base from V and 5 from J, leaving 16 bases between them. This CDR3 contains 16 residues. The CDR3: CASSQGSGGAGDTQYF. CDR3 DNA sequence: TGTGCCAGCAGCCAAGGGTCGGGGGGCGCGGGAGATACGCAGTATTTT.

The DNA of the CDR3 is TGCGCCAGCAGCTTGGAAACGCAAGAGACCCAGTACTTC. Its translation: CASSLETQETQYF. The chain couples TRBV5-1 to TRBJ2-5, with D unclear. This CDR3 contains 13 residues. Germline loops: CDR1 SGHRS, CDR2 YFSETQ. The V gene lost 0 bases and the J gene lost 2 bases, with 5 bases spanning the gap.

The genes are TRBV11-2 and TRBJ2-5; D call uncertain. Trimming removed 0 bases from V and 5 bases from J, with 13 bases in between. Germline V gene data show CDR1 as SGHAT and CDR2 as FQNNGV. The CDR3 extends over 15 amino acids. CDR3 sequence (DNA): TGTGCCAGCAGCTTAGAGGCCTGGCGGTCGGAGACCCAGTACTTC. It translates to CASSLEAWRSETQYF.

This chain uses TRBV15 with TRBJ2-3; D is ambiguous. The CDR3 length is 13 residues. V gave up 1 base and J gave up 3 bases, with 5 bases separating them. Germline V gene lookup returns CDR1 LNHNV and CDR2 YYDKDF (reference sequence). As DNA, the CDR3 is TGTGCCACCAGCAGAGGTGGGACAGATACGCAGTATTTT. The encoded protein is CATSRGGTDTQYF. Drawing the rest from reference TRBV15 and TRBJ2-3, the complete variable domain is DAMVIQNPRYQVTQFGKPVTLSCSQTLNHNVMYWYQQKSSQAPKLLFHYYDKDFNNEADTPDNFQSRRPNTSFCFLDIRSPGLGDTAMYLCATSRGGTDTQYFGPGTRLTVL.

CDR3 sequence reads: CAGFPGQGSTGELFF. The CDR3 DNA reads TGTGCCGGATTTCCGGGACAGGGATCCACCGGGGAGCTGTTTTTT. V usage is TRBV30 and J usage is TRBJ2-2; 9 bases map to TRBD1. The CDR3 has 15 residues. The trim removed 8 bases at V and 4 bases at J, leaving 11 bases unmatched. Germline values: CDR1 GTSNPN, CDR2 SVGIG (reference sequence).

This chain joins TRBV24-1 and TRBJ1-1; D is possibly TRBD1 (5 bases). From germline, CDR1 is KGHDR and CDR2 SFDVKD. This CDR3 comprises 15 residues. Trimming cost V 2 bases and J 3 bases, with 12 bases left between them. DNA for the CDR3: TGTGCCACCAGTGATTCCGCAGGGAGTTACACTGAAGCTTTCTTT. Translated: CATSDSAGSYTEAFF.

V usage is TRBV6-5 and J usage is TRBJ2-7, with D possibly being TRBD1 (5 bases). Trimming stripped 4 bases from V and 3 bases from J, with 16 bases between. Germline V gives CDR1 MNHEY, CDR2 SVGAGI. The CDR3 is 15 residues long. CDR3 nucleotide sequence: TGTGCCAGCAGTTTTCGGTCAGGGAAGGGCTACGAGCAGTACTTC. Amino acid sequence: CASSFRSGKGYEQYF.

The rearrangement uses TRBV3-1 (or the pseudogene TRBV3-2) and TRBJ2-7; D possibly matches TRBD1 or TRBD2 (5 bases each). V was trimmed by 3 bases and J by 4 bases, leaving 10 bases between them. Germline values: CDR1 LGHDT, CDR2 YNNKEL (reference sequence). CDR3 length equals 13 residues. CDR3 coding DNA: TGTGCCAGCAGCCATATGGGACGATACGAGCAGTACTTC. Its translation is CASSHMGRYEQYF.

This chain connects TRBV6-5 to TRBJ2-1; 10 nucleotides agree with TRBD2. Germline V gene sequence: CDR1 MNHEY, CDR2 SVGAGI. The CDR3 sequence is 16 residues long. With V trimmed by 0 bases and J by 6 bases, 5 bases remained unmatched. DNA of the CDR3: TGTGCCAGCAGTTACTCGTCTAGCGGGAGTTTCAATGAGCAGTTCTTC. Protein sequence: CASSYSSSGSFNEQFF.

The CDR3 sequence: CASSGGGADIQYF. CDR3 DNA sequence: TGTGCCAGCAGTGGGGGGGGAGCAGACATTCAGTACTTC. The chain has TRBV27 and TRBJ2-4; 7 bases agree with TRBD2. The CDR3 consists of 13 residues. V trimming: 5 bases; J trimming: 8 bases; junction bases outside the gene matches: 6. Germline CDR1 MNHEY, CDR2 SMNVEV (reference sequence).

The chain joins TRBV6-2 or TRBV6-3 to TRBJ2-7; TRBD1 matches 7 bases. Germline values: CDR1 MNHEY, CDR2 SVGEGT. The CDR3 runs 14 residues. V lost 4 bases to trimming and J lost 2 bases; unmatched junction nucleotides: 5. Here the CDR3 DNA reads TGTGCCAGCAGTTCCAGGGGGAGACCCTACGAGCAGTACTTC. Translation: CASSSRGRPYEQYF.

The chain couples TRBV5-6 to TRBJ2-7, with 7 bases aligning to TRBD1. V was pared by 0 bases and J by 3 bases, with 9 bases of the junction left unmatched. The CDR3 loop spans 16 amino acids. Germline CDR1 and CDR2: SGHDT and YYEEEE. In DNA form, the CDR3 reads TGTGCCAGCAGCTTGGGGGTTGGGGACAGCGTCTACGAGCAGTACTTC. Translation: CASSLGVGDSVYEQYF.

This clone has only one observation. This chain uses TRBV27 with TRBJ2-1; D gene unclear. Germline V lookup: CDR1 MNHEY, CDR2 SMNVEV (reference sequence). The CDR3 covers 11 residues. Trimming removed 4 bases from V and 9 bases from J, with 7 bases in between. The DNA of the CDR3 is TGTGCCAGCAGTTATCTTGGTGAGCAGTTCTTC. This sequence encodes CASSYLGEQFF.

This clone was detected once. The chain employs TRBV30 and TRBJ1-5, with TRBD1 as a possible D gene (6 bases). This CDR3 region has 16 residues. Trimming took off 0 bases at V and 6 bases at J, with 18 bases between the two ends. In germline, CDR1 is GTSNPN, CDR2 SVGIG (reference sequence). This CDR3 reads CAWSVGGGGGGQPQHF. In DNA form, the CDR3 reads TGTGCCTGGAGTGTAGGAGGGGGGGGAGGAGGTCAGCCCCAGCATTTT.